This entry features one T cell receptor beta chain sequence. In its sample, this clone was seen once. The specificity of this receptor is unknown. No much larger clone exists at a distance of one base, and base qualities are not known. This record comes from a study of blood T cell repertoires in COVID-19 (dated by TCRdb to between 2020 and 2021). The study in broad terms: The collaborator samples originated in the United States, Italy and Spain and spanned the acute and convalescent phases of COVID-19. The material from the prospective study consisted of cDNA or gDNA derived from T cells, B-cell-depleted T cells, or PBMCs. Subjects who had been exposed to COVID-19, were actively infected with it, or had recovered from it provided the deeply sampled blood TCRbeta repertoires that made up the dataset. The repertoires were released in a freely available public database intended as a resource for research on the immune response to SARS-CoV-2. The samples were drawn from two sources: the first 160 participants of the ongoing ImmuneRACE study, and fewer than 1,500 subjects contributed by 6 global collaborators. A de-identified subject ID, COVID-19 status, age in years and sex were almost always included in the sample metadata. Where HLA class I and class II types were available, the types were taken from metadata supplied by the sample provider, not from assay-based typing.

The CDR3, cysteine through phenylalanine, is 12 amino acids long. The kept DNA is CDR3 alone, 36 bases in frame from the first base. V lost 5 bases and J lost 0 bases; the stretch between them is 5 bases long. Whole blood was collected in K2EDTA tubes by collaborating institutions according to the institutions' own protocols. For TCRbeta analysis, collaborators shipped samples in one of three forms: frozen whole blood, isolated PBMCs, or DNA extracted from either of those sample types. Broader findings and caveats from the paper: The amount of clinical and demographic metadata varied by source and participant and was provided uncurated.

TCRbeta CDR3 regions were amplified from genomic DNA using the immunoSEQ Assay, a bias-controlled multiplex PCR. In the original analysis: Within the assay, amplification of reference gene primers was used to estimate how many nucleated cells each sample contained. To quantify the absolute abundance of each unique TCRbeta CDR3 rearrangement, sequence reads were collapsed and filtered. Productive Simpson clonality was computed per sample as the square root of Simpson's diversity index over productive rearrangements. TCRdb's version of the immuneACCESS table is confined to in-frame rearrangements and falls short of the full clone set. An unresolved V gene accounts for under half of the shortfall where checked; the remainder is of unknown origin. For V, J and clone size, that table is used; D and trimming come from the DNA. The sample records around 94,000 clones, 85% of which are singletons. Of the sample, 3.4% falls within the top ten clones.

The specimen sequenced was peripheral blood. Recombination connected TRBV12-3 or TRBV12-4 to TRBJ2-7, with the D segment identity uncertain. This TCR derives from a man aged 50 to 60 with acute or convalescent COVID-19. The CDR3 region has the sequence CASSSDSYEQYF. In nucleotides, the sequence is TGTGCCAGCAGTAGCGACTCCTACGAGCAGTACTTC.